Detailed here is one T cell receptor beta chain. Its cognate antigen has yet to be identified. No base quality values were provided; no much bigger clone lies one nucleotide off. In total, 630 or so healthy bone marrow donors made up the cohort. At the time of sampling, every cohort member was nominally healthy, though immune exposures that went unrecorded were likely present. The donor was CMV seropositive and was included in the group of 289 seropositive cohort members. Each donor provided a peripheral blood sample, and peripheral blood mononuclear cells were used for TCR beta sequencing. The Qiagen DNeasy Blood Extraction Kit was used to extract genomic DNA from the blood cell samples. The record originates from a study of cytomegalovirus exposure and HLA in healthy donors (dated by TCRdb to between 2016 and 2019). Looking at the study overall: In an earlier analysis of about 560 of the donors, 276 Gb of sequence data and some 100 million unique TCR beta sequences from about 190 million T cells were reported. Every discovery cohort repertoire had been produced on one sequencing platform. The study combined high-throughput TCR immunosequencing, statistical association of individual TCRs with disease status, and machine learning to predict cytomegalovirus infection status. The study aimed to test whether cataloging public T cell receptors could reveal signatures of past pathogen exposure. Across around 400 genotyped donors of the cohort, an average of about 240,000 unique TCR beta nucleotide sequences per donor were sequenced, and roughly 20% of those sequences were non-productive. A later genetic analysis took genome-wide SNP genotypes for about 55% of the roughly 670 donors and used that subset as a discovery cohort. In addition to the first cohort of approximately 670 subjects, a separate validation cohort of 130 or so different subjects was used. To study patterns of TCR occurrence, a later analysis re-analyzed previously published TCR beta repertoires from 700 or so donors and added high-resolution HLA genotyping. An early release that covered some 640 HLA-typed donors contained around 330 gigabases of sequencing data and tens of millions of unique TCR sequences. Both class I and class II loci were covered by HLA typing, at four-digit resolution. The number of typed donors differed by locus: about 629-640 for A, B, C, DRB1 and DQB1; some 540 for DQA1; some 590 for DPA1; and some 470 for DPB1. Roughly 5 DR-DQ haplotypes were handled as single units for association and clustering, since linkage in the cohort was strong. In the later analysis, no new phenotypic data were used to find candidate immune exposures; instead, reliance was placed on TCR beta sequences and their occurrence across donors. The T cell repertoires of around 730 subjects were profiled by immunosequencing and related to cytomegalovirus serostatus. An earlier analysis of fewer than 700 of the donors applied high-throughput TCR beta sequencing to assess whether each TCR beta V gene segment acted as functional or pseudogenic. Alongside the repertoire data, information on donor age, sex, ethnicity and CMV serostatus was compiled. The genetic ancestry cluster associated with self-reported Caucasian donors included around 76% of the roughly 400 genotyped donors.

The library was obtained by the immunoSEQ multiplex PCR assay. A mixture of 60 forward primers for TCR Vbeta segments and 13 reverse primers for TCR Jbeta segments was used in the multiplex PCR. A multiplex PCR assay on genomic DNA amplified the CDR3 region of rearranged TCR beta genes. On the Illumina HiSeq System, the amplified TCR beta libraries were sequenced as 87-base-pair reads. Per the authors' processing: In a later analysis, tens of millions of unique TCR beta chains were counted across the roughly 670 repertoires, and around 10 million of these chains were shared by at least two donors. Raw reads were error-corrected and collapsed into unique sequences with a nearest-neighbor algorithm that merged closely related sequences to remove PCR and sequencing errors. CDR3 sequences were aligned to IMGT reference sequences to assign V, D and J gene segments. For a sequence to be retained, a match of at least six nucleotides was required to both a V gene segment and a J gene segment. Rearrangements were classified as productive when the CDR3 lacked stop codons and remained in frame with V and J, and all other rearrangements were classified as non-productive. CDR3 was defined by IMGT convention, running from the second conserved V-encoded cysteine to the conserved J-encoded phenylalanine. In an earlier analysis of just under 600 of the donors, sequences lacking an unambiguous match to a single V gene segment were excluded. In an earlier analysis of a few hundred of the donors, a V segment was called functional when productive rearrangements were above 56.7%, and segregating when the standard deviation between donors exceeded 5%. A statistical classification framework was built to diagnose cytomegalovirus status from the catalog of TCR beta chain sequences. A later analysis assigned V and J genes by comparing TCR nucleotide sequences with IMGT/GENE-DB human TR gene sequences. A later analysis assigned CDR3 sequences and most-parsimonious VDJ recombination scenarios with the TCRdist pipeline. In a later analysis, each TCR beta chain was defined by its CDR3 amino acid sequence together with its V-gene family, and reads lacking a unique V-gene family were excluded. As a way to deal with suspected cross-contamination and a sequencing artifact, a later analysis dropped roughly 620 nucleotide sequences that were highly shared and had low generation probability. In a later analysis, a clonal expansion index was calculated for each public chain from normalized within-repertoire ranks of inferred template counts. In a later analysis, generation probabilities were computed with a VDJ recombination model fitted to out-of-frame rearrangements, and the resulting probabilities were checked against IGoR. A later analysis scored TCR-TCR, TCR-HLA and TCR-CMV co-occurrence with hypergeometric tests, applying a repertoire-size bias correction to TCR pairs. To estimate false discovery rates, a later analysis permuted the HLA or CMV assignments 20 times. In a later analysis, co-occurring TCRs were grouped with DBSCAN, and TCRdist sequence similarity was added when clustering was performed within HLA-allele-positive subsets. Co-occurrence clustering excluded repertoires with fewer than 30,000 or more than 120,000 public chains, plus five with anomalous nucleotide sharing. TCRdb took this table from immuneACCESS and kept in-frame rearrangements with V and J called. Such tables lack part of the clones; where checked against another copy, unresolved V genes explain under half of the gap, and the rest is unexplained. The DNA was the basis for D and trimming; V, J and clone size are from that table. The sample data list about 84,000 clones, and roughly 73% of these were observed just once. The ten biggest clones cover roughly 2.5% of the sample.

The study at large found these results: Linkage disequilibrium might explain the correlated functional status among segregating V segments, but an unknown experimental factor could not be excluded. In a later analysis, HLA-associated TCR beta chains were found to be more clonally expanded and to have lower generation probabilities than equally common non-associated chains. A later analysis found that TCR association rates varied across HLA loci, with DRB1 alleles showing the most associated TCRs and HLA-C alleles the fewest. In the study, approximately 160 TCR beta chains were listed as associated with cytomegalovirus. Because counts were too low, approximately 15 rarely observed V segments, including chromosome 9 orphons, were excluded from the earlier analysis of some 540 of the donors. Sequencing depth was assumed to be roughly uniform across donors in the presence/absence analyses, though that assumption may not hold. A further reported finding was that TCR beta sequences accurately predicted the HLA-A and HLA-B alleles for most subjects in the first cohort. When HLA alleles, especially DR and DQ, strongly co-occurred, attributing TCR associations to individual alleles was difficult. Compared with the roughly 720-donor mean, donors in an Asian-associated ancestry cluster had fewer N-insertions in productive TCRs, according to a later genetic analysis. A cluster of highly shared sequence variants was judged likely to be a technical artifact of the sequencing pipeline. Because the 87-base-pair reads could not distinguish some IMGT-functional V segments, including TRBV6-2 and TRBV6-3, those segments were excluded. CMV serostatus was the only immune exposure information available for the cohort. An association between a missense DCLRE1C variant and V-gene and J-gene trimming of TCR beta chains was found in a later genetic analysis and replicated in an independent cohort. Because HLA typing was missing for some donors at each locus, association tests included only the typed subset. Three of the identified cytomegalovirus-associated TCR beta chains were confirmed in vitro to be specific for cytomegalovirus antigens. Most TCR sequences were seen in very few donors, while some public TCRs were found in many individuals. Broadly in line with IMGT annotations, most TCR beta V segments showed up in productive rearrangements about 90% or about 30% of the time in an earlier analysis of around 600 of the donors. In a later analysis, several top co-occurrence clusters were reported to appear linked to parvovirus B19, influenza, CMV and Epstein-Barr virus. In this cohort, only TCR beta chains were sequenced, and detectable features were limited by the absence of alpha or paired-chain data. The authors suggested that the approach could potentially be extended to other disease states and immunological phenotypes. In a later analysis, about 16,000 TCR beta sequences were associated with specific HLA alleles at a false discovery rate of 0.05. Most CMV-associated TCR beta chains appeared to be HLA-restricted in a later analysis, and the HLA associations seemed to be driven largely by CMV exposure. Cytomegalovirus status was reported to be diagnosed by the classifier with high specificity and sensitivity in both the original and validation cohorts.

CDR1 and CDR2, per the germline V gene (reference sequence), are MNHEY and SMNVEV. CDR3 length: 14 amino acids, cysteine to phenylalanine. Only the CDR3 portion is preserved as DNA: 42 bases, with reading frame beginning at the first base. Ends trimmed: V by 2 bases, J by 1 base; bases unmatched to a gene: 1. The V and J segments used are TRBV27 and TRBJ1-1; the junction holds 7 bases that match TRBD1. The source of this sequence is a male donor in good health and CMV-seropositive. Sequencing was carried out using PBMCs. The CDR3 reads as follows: CASSLEGANTEAFF. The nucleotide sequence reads TGTGCCAGCAGTTTAGAGGGGGCGAACACTGAAGCTTTCTTT.